This T cell receptor beta chain was obtained from a study of naive and memory T cell subsets. The beta constant-region primer was an equimolar mix of two oligonucleotides covering TRBC1 and TRBC2. The ligated cDNA underwent four PCR rounds using SP2 and nested alpha and beta constant-region primers. From the UMI-ligation and nested PCR reads, TCRdb called clonotypes with MiXCR, one entry per CDR3 protein. Counted here are around 130,000 distinct CDR3 sequences, around 35% occurring once; the ten biggest clones make up approximately 0.9%. The TCR was taken from a human donor in good health. The specimen was central memory CD4+ T cells from blood.

The CDR3 DNA reads TGTGCCAGCAGCTCGTACGTCCAAGAGACCCAGTACTTC. Residues: CASSSYVQETQYF. The chain employs TRBV7-7 and TRBJ2-5; D is ambiguous. The V gene's germline CDR1 is SSHAT and CDR2 FNYEAQ (reference sequence). The CDR3 is made up of 13 amino acids. Trimming took off 4 bases at V and 1 base at J, with 7 bases between the two ends.